These 29 T cell receptor beta chains were sequenced from one sample in a study of blood T cell repertoires in COVID-19. Produced via immunoSEQ multiplex PCR; TCRdb's table is partial and in-frame only. This sample has about 180,000 clones, with roughly nine tenths found just once. The sample comprised PBMCs or T cells enriched from blood (not recorded which). These receptors originate from a woman aged 40 to 50 with acute COVID-19.

This clone was counted once. The CDR3 sequence: CASSAGTGGESTEAFF. The DNA of the CDR3 is TGTGCCAGTAGTGCCGGGACAGGTGGGGAGAGCACTGAAGCTTTCTTT. V is TRBV19 and J is TRBJ1-1, with 8 bases lining up with TRBD1. J was trimmed by 4 bases and V by 5 bases; bases with no gene match: 12. Germline loops: CDR1 LNHDA, CDR2 SQIVND (reference sequence). The CDR3 consists of 16 residues.

J is TRBJ2-5 and V is TRBV7-9, with D perhaps TRBD2 (6 bases). From germline, CDR1 is SEHNR and CDR2 FQNEAQ (reference sequence). V lost 5 bases to trimming and J lost 2 bases, with 18 bases between them. This CDR3 has 16 residues. In DNA, the CDR3 is TGTGCCAGCAGCCCCGAGAGGGGAGGCGTTCAAGAGACCCAGTACTTC. Translating it yields CASSPERGGVQETQYF.

In regard to this clone: Mismatch with germline at one junction end may stem from a read error. The chain links TRBV6-5 to TRBJ2-7; D remains ambiguous. This CDR3 spans 12 amino acids. Germline CDR1 and CDR2: MNHEY and SVGAGI. This CDR3 is CASSYGSNEQYF. In nucleotides, the CDR3 is TGTGCCAGCAGTTACGGCTCCAACGAGCAGTACTTC.

The V gene is TRBV5-1, the J gene TRBJ1-4; D remains ambiguous. Germline assignment: CDR1 SGHRS and CDR2 YFSETQ. Trimming took off 3 bases at V and 12 bases at J, with 15 bases between the two ends. The CDR3 has 13 amino acids. For the CDR3, the DNA is TGCGCCAGCAGCTCGAACGGTAACCGGGAACTGTTTTTT. Protein sequence: CASSSNGNRELFF. Full variable domain (outside the CDR3, taken from reference TRBV5-1 and TRBJ1-4): KAGVTQTPRYLIKTRGQQVTLSCSPISGHRSVSWYQQTPGQGLQFLFEYFSETQRNKGNFPGRFSGRQFSNSRSEMNVSTLELGDSALYLCASSSNGNRELFFGSGTQLSVL.

This rearrangement joins TRBV6-5 to TRBJ1-4; maybe TRBD1 (5 bases). The length of the CDR3 is 12 residues. Germline loops: CDR1 MNHEY, CDR2 SVGAGI. The germline V and J ends were trimmed by 6 bases and 10 bases, with 12 bases remaining between them. The CDR3 spells CASSGGIVKLFF. The DNA of the CDR3 is TGTGCCAGCAGCGGGGGGATTGTAAAACTGTTTTTT.

The chain links TRBV5-8 to TRBJ1-1, with D perhaps TRBD1 (6 bases). Per the germline V gene, CDR1 is SGHTS and CDR2 is YDEGEE. The CDR3 is made up of 15 amino acids. Trimming left V 0 bases short and J 6 bases short, with 15 bases between. The CDR3 sequence is CASSLGTGSYAEAFF. The DNA of the CDR3 is TGTGCCAGCAGCTTGGGTACAGGGAGTTACGCTGAAGCTTTCTTT.

The rearrangement links TRBV5-1 to TRBJ1-4; perhaps TRBD1 as D (5 bases). Germline V gene sequence: CDR1 SGHRS, CDR2 YFSETQ. The V end lost 4 bases, the J end lost 1 base, and 29 bases lay between the germline ends. This CDR3 has 21 amino acids. CDR3: CASSRPGLLPKTILTNEKLFF. CDR3 DNA: TGCGCCAGCAGCCGTCCAGGGTTATTACCTAAGACCATTTTAACTAATGAAAAACTGTTTTTT.

The chain links TRBV28 to TRBJ2-7; TRBD1 might be the D (5 bases). Trimming left V 3 bases short and J 7 bases short, with 13 bases between. Germline CDR1 MDHEN, CDR2 SYDVKM. The CDR3 loop spans 13 amino acids. The CDR3 sequence: CASSFTGRAEQYF. The CDR3 DNA follows: TGTGCCAGCAGTTTCACCGGCAGGGCAGAGCAGTACTTC.

This clone has ten or more counts. The chain couples TRBV15 to TRBJ2-1, with 8 nucleotides matching TRBD2. Per germline, CDR1 LNHNV and CDR2 YYDKDF (reference sequence). This CDR3 contains 15 residues. With V trimmed by 3 bases and J by 7 bases, 8 bases remained unmatched. The CDR3 here is CATSRGWERGNEQFF. The CDR3 bases are TGTGCCACCAGCAGGGGATGGGAGCGGGGGAATGAGCAGTTCTTC.

This clone was picked up one time. The chain has TRBV4-3 and TRBJ1-3; D may be TRBD1 (6 bases). V lost 1 base and J lost 1, with 8 bases in between. Germline V gives CDR1 LGHNA, CDR2 YSLEER. The CDR3 is 15 amino acids. DNA for the CDR3: TGCGCCAGCAGCCAAGTAAGGGGGTCTGGAAACACCATATATTTT. It encodes CASSQVRGSGNTIYF.

V is TRBV7-2 and J is TRBJ2-7; TRBD1 matches at 9 bases. Germline values: CDR1 SGHTA, CDR2 FQGNSA. The CDR3 is made up of 16 amino acids. The J segment lost 2 bases and the V segment lost 0 bases, leaving 5 bases of the junction unmatched. The CDR3 sequence is CASSLAPGTGTYEQYF. The CDR3 DNA sequence: TGTGCCAGCAGCTTAGCACCCGGGACAGGGACCTACGAGCAGTACTTC.

This sequence joins TRBV19 and TRBJ1-3; unclear D gene. This CDR3 contains 15 residues. V lost 10 bases, J lost 0 bases, and 16 bases lay in between. CDR1 and CDR2 from the germline V gene are LNHDA and SQIVND (reference sequence). The chain's CDR3 is CANPITGSSGNTIYF. The CDR3 DNA reads TGTGCCAATCCGATTACCGGGTCCTCTGGAAACACCATATATTTT.

The rearrangement joins TRBV19 to TRBJ2-1; D is possibly TRBD2 (6 bases). V was shortened by 6 bases and J by 10 bases, with 13 bases between the two germline ends. Germline V gene lookup returns CDR1 LNHDA and CDR2 SQIVND (reference sequence). This CDR3 has 12 amino acids. The CDR3 nucleotides are TGTGCCAGTAGCCGAGCGGGTCGAGAGCAGTTCTTC. Its protein product is CASSRAGREQFF.

V is TRBV19 and J is TRBJ1-2; D not certain. The CDR3 loop spans 17 amino acids. Germline V gene data show CDR1 as LNHDA and CDR2 as SQIVND (reference sequence). The V and J ends lost 6 bases and 4 bases respectively, with 24 bases between them. The CDR3 sequence: CASSPTRGGFEGYGYTF. The CDR3 bases are TGTGCCAGTAGCCCAACCCGAGGAGGGTTTGAGGGCTATGGCTACACCTTC. Looking up the rest from reference TRBV19 and TRBJ1-2 gives the full variable domain: DGGITQSPKYLFRKEGQNVTLSCEQNLNHDAMYWYRQDPGQGLRLIYYSQIVNDFQKGDIAEGYSVSREKKESFPLTVTSAQKNPTAFYLCASSPTRGGFEGYGYTFGSGTRLTVV.

The chain links TRBV3-1 (or the pseudogene TRBV3-2) to TRBJ2-1; the match to TRBD2 covers 10 bases. V was pared by 2 bases and J by 4 bases, with 5 bases of the junction left unmatched. Germline V gene sequence: CDR1 LGHDT, CDR2 YNNKEL (reference sequence). This CDR3 is built from 16 residues. The CDR3 loop is CASSQPWTSGYNEQFF. The CDR3 DNA reads TGTGCCAGCAGCCAACCGTGGACTAGCGGATACAATGAGCAGTTCTTC.

The chain combines TRBV7-5 with TRBJ2-3; the table's D call, TRBD2, has no DNA check behind it. TRBV7-5 is noted as a pseudogene. The length of the CDR3 is 19 residues. CDR3: CVRSPFGTSGGAATDTQYF. The CDR3 DNA reads as TGTGTCAGAAGCCCATTTGGGACTAGCGGGGGTGCGGCGACAGATACGCAGTATTTT.

The rearrangement uses TRBV5-1 and TRBJ2-3; D unclear. The V end lost 1 base, the J end lost 1 base, and 7 bases lay between the germline ends. This CDR3 has 14 residues. CDR1 and CDR2 (germline): SGHRS, YFSETQ. CDR3 bases: TGCGCCAGCAGCTTGTCACTGGGCACAGATACGCAGTATTTT. Amino acid sequence: CASSLSLGTDTQYF.

The V call is TRBV5-8, the J call TRBJ1-6, with 10 bases identical to TRBD1. With 7 bases clipped from V and 9 bases from J, the junction kept 7 bases outside the gene matches. Germline values: CDR1 SGHTS, CDR2 YDEGEE. The CDR3 has 14 residues. CDR3 nucleotides: TGTGCCAGCGCCTCCGGGACAGGGGTTTCACCCCTCCACTTT. It yields the protein CASASGTGVSPLHF. The full variable domain, its missing parts supplied by reference TRBV5-8 and TRBJ1-6, is EAGVTQSPTHLIKTRGQQATLRCSPISGHTSVYWYQQALGLGLQFLLWYDEGEERNRGNFPPRFSGRQFPNYSSELNVNALELEDSALYLCASASGTGVSPLHFGNGTRLTVT.

J is TRBJ1-3 and V is TRBV3-1 (or the pseudogene TRBV3-2); no firm D call. V gave up 1 base and J gave up 0 bases, with 13 bases separating them. Germline V gives CDR1 LGHDT, CDR2 YNNKEL (reference sequence). The CDR3 is 17 amino acids. This CDR3 reads CASSQAPGYLSGNTIYF. CDR3 DNA sequence: TGTGCCAGCAGCCAAGCCCCAGGTTATCTCTCTGGAAACACCATATATTTT.

The chain links TRBV7-2 to TRBJ2-4, with 10 bases fitting TRBD2. Germline values: CDR1 SGHTA, CDR2 FQGNSA. Losses at the gene ends were 3 bases for V and 0 bases for J; bases not matched to a gene: 8. The CDR3 is made up of 18 amino acids. CDR3 in amino acids: CASSFVTSGTLAKNIQYF. The CDR3 DNA sequence: TGTGCCAGCAGCTTCGTCACTAGCGGGACTCTAGCCAAAAACATTCAGTACTTC. Combining the CDR3 with reference TRBV7-2 and TRBJ2-4 gives the whole variable domain GAGVSQSPSNKVTEKGKDVELRCDPISGHTALYWYRQSLGQGLEFLIYFQGNSAPDKSGLPSDRFSAERTGGSVSTLTIQRTQQEDSAVYLCASSFVTSGTLAKNIQYFGAGTRLSVL.

This clone was seen a single time. The chain has TRBV24-1 and TRBJ1-2, with D maybe TRBD1 (6 bases). The germline V gene encodes CDR1 KGHDR and CDR2 SFDVKD. Trimming took off 3 bases at V and 5 bases at J, with 15 bases between the two ends. The CDR3 is 15 residues long. This chain's CDR3 is CATSDLNPGAYGYTF. The CDR3 nucleotides are TGTGCCACCAGTGATCTGAATCCAGGGGCGTATGGCTACACCTTC.

The chain uses TRBV6-2 or TRBV6-3 and TRBJ2-7; weak D call: TRBD2 (7 bases). Germline CDR1 is MNHEY and CDR2 is SVGEGT. Trimming stripped 2 bases from V and 3 bases from J, with 11 bases between. CDR3 length: 14 residues. Written as DNA, the CDR3 is TGTGCCAGCAGTTACCGAGCGGGACACTACGAGCAGTACTTC. Protein: CASSYRAGHYEQYF.

This chain joins TRBV2 and TRBJ2-7; TRBD1 matches at 7 bases. Germline-derived CDR1 and CDR2 are SNHLY and FYNNEI. Trimming removed 7 bases from V and 0 bases from J; junction bases left unmatched: 3. The length of the CDR3 is 13 residues. CDR3 amino acids: CASNRDSSYEQYF. The CDR3 DNA follows: TGTGCCAGCAACCGGGACAGCTCCTACGAGCAGTACTTC.

The chain carries TRBV28 and TRBJ2-5; D is undetermined. The CDR3 runs 14 residues. Germline CDR1 MDHEN, CDR2 SYDVKM. Trimming stripped 6 bases from V and 0 bases from J, with 11 bases between. The CDR3: CASSHRSYQETQYF. CDR3 coding DNA: TGTGCCAGCAGCCACCGGTCGTACCAAGAGACCCAGTACTTC.

The CDR3 DNA reads TGCAGTGCTAGTACCGCGGACAGGGCCTATGGCTACACCTTC. Protein: CSASTADRAYGYTF. V gene TRBV20-1 combines with J gene TRBJ1-2, with TRBD1 matching over 8 bases. The CDR3 contains 14 residues. Germline CDR1 is DFQATT and CDR2 is SNEGSKA (reference sequence). Trimming removed 3 bases from V and 4 bases from J; junction bases left unmatched: 7.

The V call is TRBV14, the J call TRBJ1-6; 9 bases fit TRBD1. This CDR3 is 18 amino acids long. With V trimmed by 7 bases and J by 14 bases, 24 bases remained unmatched. Germline assignment: CDR1 SGHDN and CDR2 FVKESK. DNA of the CDR3: TGTGCCAGCACCTTATCAGACCCCCGGGACAGGGAGATCCATACCCTCCACTTT. It yields the protein CASTLSDPRDREIHTLHF.

The chain combines TRBV11-2 with TRBJ2-7; D might be TRBD1 (5 bases). The length of the CDR3 is 14 residues. CDR1 is SGHAT and CDR2 is FQNNGV in the germline V gene. Trimming left V 2 bases short and J 5 bases short, with 13 bases between. CDR3 sequence reads: CASSLYRGGHEQYF. The CDR3 region has the DNA TGTGCCAGCAGCTTATATAGGGGCGGACACGAGCAGTACTTC.

The genes are TRBV5-1 and TRBJ2-7, with 9 bases lining up with TRBD1. From germline, CDR1 is SGHRS and CDR2 YFSETQ. The CDR3 consists of 14 residues. The junction had 7 bases not matched to a gene; V was cut back by 4 bases and J by 5 bases. The CDR3 sequence is CASSNGQGHHEQYF. In DNA form, the CDR3 reads TGCGCCAGCAGCAACGGACAGGGGCATCACGAGCAGTACTTC.

DNA of the CDR3: TGTGCCAGCTCACCACTGGGACAACAGACTAATGAAAAACTGTTTTTT. This codes for CASSPLGQQTNEKLFF. The chain carries TRBV18 and TRBJ1-4; perhaps TRBD1 as D (6 bases). The CDR3 runs to 16 residues. V was cut by 1 base and J by 2 bases, with 11 bases left in between. Germline CDR1 and CDR2: KGHSH and LQKENI. The complete variable domain, with remaining parts taken from reference TRBV18 and TRBJ1-4, reads NAGVMQNPRHLVRRRGQEARLRCSPMKGHSHVYWYRQLPEEGLKFMVYLQKENIIDESGMPKERFSAEFPKEGPSILRIQQVVRGDSAAYFCASSPLGQQTNEKLFFGSGTQLSVL.